These 24 T cell receptor beta chains share one sample of origin, sequenced in a study of OX40 agonist ivuxolimab in advanced cancers. The data were produced by immunoSEQ multiplex PCR, yet TCRdb's version contains in-frame clones alone and is incomplete. Among roughly 76,000 clones listed, about 91% were seen once. The source was CD4+ or CD8+ T cells sorted from blood, collected in a trial of the OX40 agonist ivuxolimab. These receptors all stem from an adult with an advanced solid tumor such as melanoma, head and neck, liver or kidney cancer.

With regard to this clone: A junction boundary mismatches the germline segment, possibly from a read error. The V gene is TRBV2, the J gene TRBJ2-3; 7 bases are a match to TRBD2. Germline-derived CDR1 and CDR2 are SNHLY and FYNNEI. The CDR3 is 14 amino acids. This CDR3 reads CASREGLVVDTQYF. The CDR3 nucleotides read TGTGCCAGCAGGGAAGGACTAGTTGTAGATACGCAGTATTTT.

The genes are TRBV7-9 and TRBJ2-2; TRBD1 agrees at 8 bases. V shed 3 bases, J shed 4 bases, and the junction held 7 bases outside the gene matches. The CDR3 runs 16 residues. Germline assignment: CDR1 SEHNR and CDR2 FQNEAQ (reference sequence). The CDR3: CASSLGQGASTGELFF. DNA for the CDR3: TGTGCCAGCAGCTTGGGGCAGGGGGCAAGCACCGGGGAGCTGTTTTTT.

The J gene is TRBJ2-1, the V gene TRBV10-3; 9 nucleotides match TRBD1. Germline V lookup: CDR1 ENHRY, CDR2 SYGVKD. The CDR3 is 16 residues long. V lost 3 bases and J lost 3; bases outside the gene matches: 6. In DNA, the CDR3 is TGTGCCATCAGTGACTCCCGGGACAGGGACTACAATGAGCAGTTCTTC. Protein: CAISDSRDRDYNEQFF.

This clone was seen only once. V gene TRBV9 combines with J gene TRBJ2-2, with 7 bases matching TRBD1. Germline values: CDR1 SGDLS, CDR2 YYNGEE. The CDR3 sequence is 16 residues long. The V gene end was trimmed by 4 bases and the J gene end by 5 bases; junction bases not matched to a gene: 11. The CDR3 region is CASSPTGTVTTGELFF. CDR3 bases: TGTGCCAGCAGCCCGACCGGGACAGTGACAACCGGGGAGCTGTTTTTT.

This rearrangement joins TRBV28 to TRBJ1-1, with TRBD1 matching 7 bases. Germline V gene sequence: CDR1 MDHEN, CDR2 SYDVKM. The junction had 12 bases not matched to a gene; V was cut back by 5 bases and J by 6 bases. The CDR3 sequence is 15 residues long. CDR3 nucleotides: TGTGCCAGCAGTACCTACAGGGGAAGCACCGCTGAAGCTTTCTTT. Its translation is CASSTYRGSTAEAFF.

The rearrangement joins TRBV28 to TRBJ1-4; no firm D call. Between the trimmed V and J ends, which lost 4 bases and 7 bases, there was a span of 10 bases. The CDR3 is 13 residues long. The germline gives CDR1 MDHEN, CDR2 SYDVKM. CDR3 coding DNA: TGTGCCAGCAGTTCGGGGTGGGGTGAAAAACTGTTTTTT. Protein sequence: CASSSGWGEKLFF.

This clone turned up a few times. V gene TRBV7-2 combines with J gene TRBJ1-2, with unresolved D. The CDR3 runs 14 residues. Germline V lookup: CDR1 SGHTA, CDR2 FQGNSA. The V end was cut by 5 bases, the J end by 2 bases, with 12 bases between. DNA of the CDR3: TGTGCCAGCAGCCCAATGGGCGGCAACTATGGCTACACCTTC. Amino acid sequence: CASSPMGGNYGYTF.

The rearrangement uses TRBV11-2 and TRBJ2-2; 9 positions match TRBD1. V lost 4 bases to trimming and J lost 3 bases; unmatched junction nucleotides: 9. Looked up from germline, CDR1 is SGHAT and CDR2 is FQNNGV. The CDR3 loop spans 17 amino acids. This chain's CDR3 is CASSSLPGQGYTGELFF. The CDR3 DNA follows: TGTGCCAGCAGCTCGCTGCCCGGACAGGGGTACACCGGGGAGCTGTTTTTT.

V and J are TRBV27 and TRBJ1-1, with a tentative D call TRBD1 (6 bases). Trimming stripped 6 bases from V and 3 bases from J, with 17 bases between. Germline CDR1 is MNHEY and CDR2 is SMNVEV (reference sequence). This CDR3 is built from 15 residues. DNA of the CDR3: TGTGCCAGCAGCCCATGGAAAGGGGGGGACACTGAAGCTTTCTTT. Protein sequence: CASSPWKGGDTEAFF.

The chain is built from TRBV7-2 and TRBJ2-1; 7 bases are a match to TRBD2. This CDR3 is 14 amino acids long. The J segment lost 12 bases and the V segment lost 1 base, leaving 9 bases of the junction unmatched. Germline CDR1 and CDR2: SGHTA and FQGNSA. The CDR3 protein is CASSLDAGAKVQFF. The CDR3 nucleotides read TGTGCCAGCAGCTTAGATGCGGGAGCGAAAGTGCAGTTCTTC.

Written as DNA, the CDR3 is TGTGCCAGCAGTGATCGGGGAGATGAAAAACTGTTTTTT. Amino acid sequence: CASSDRGDEKLFF. This chain links TRBV2 with TRBJ1-4; D not certain. V lost 3 bases and J 6 bases, leaving 8 bases between the germline ends. The V gene's germline CDR1 is SNHLY and CDR2 FYNNEI. The CDR3 covers 13 residues. The complete variable domain, with remaining parts taken from reference TRBV2 and TRBJ1-4, reads EPEVTQTPSHQVTQMGQEVILRCVPISNHLYFYWYRQILGQKVEFLVSFYNNEISEKSEIFDDQFSVERPDGSNFTLKIRSTKLEDSAMYFCASSDRGDEKLFFGSGTQLSVL.

The chain links TRBV11-2 to TRBJ2-1; 11 nucleotides line up with TRBD2. Unmatched junction bases numbered 10, after V lost 6 bases and J lost 15 bases. The length of the CDR3 is 13 residues. Per the germline V gene, CDR1 is SGHAT and CDR2 is FQNNGV. The CDR3 is CASRLLAGGPPFF. As DNA, the CDR3 is TGTGCCAGCAGATTGTTAGCGGGAGGGCCTCCGTTCTTC.

This chain joins TRBV7-2 and TRBJ2-5; D is possibly TRBD1 (6 bases). The V and J ends lost 1 base and 5 bases respectively, with 11 bases between them. Germline V lookup: CDR1 SGHTA, CDR2 FQGNSA. The CDR3 spans 14 residues. The CDR3 region is CASSLDRVAETQYF. As DNA, the CDR3 is TGTGCCAGCAGCTTAGACAGGGTGGCGGAGACCCAGTACTTC.

The rearrangement uses TRBV18 and TRBJ2-7, with D hard to call. Trimming stripped 0 bases from V and 4 bases from J, with 10 bases between. Germline values: CDR1 KGHSH, CDR2 LQKENI. The CDR3 loop spans 14 amino acids. CDR3 nucleotide sequence: TGTGCCAGCTCACCACCGGGCCTTGGTTACGAGCAGTACTTC. Translation gives CASSPPGLGYEQYF. Variable domain in full (rest from reference TRBV18 and TRBJ2-7): NAGVMQNPRHLVRRRGQEARLRCSPMKGHSHVYWYRQLPEEGLKFMVYLQKENIIDESGMPKERFSAEFPKEGPSILRIQQVVRGDSAAYFCASSPPGLGYEQYFGPGTRLTVT.

The CDR3 DNA reads as TGTGCCAGCAGTCTACTAGGCGGCGAGCAGTACTTC. Amino acids: CASSLLGGEQYF. The V call is TRBV28, the J call TRBJ2-7; tentatively, D is TRBD2 (5 bases). Trimming left V 5 bases short and J 6 bases short, with 11 bases between. CDR3 length equals 12 residues. Germline CDR1 reads MDHEN; CDR2 reads SYDVKM.

The rearrangement joins TRBV4-1 to TRBJ2-3; D may be TRBD1 or TRBD2 (7 bases each). This CDR3 has 16 residues. The V end lost 0 bases, the J end lost 4 bases, and 14 bases lay between the germline ends. Germline CDR1 MGHRA, CDR2 YSYEKL. The CDR3 bases are TGCGCCAGCAGCCAAGATTTCAGGGGGGGGTCAGATACGCAGTATTTT. Its protein product is CASSQDFRGGSDTQYF.

A single count supports this clone. The rearrangement links TRBV5-1 to TRBJ2-7; possibly TRBD2 for D (5 bases). Per the germline V gene, CDR1 is SGHRS and CDR2 is YFSETQ. Trimming shortened V by 1 base and J by 2 bases, and 13 bases separated the two germline ends. This CDR3 is built from 15 residues. This CDR3 is CASSLLAGSAYEQYF. The CDR3 region has the DNA TGCGCCAGCAGCTTGTTGGCGGGTAGCGCCTACGAGCAGTACTTC.

The gene calls are TRBV4-2 and TRBJ2-4; 9 nucleotides line up with TRBD1. The CDR3 covers 17 residues. Germline CDR1 LGHNA, CDR2 YNFKEQ. V lost 0 bases and J lost 0; bases outside the gene matches: 3. As DNA, the CDR3 is TGTGCCAGCAGCCAAGAAGGGACAGGGCTAGCCAAAAACATTCAGTACTTC. This sequence encodes CASSQEGTGLAKNIQYF.

CDR3 DNA sequence: TGTGCCTGGAGTACCGGGACAGGTCCCTACAATGAGCAGTTCTTC. It yields the protein CAWSTGTGPYNEQFF. This chain joins TRBV30 and TRBJ2-1, with TRBD1 identical over 8 bases. The ends lost 2 bases at V and 2 bases at J; junction bases unmatched: 5. Germline CDR1 and CDR2: GTSNPN and SVGIG (reference sequence). This CDR3 region has 15 residues.

The rearrangement joins TRBV2 to TRBJ1-3, with a possible D match to TRBD1 (6 bases). Germline values: CDR1 SNHLY, CDR2 FYNNEI. The CDR3 is 15 residues long. With 5 bases removed from V and 3 bases from J, the gap between germline ends came to 14 bases. The CDR3 coding sequence is TGTGCCAGCAGTCCCCCGGGGGCAGGTGGAAACACCATATATTTT. Translating it yields CASSPPGAGGNTIYF. The entire variable domain, with the rest obtained from reference TRBV2 and TRBJ1-3, is as follows: EPEVTQTPSHQVTQMGQEVILRCVPISNHLYFYWYRQILGQKVEFLVSFYNNEISEKSEIFDDQFSVERPDGSNFTLKIRSTKLEDSAMYFCASSPPGAGGNTIYFGEGSWLTVV.

J is TRBJ2-1 and V is TRBV7-8; TRBD2 matches 13 bases. The CDR3 extends over 18 amino acids. Looked up from germline, CDR1 is SGHVS and CDR2 is FQNEAQ. V shed 5 bases and J 3 bases; nucleotides not matched to a gene: 10. CDR3 region: CASSQTSGRPPDYNEQFF. The DNA for the CDR3 is TGTGCCAGCAGCCAGACTAGCGGGAGGCCTCCTGACTACAATGAGCAGTTCTTC.

The chain uses TRBV2 and TRBJ2-2; 7 positions agree with TRBD1. Germline values: CDR1 SNHLY, CDR2 FYNNEI. J lost 8 bases, V lost 6 bases, and 9 bases had no gene match. CDR3 length: 14 residues. CDR3 nucleotides: TGTGCCAGCAGACCCGGGACAGTGGGGGGGGAGCTGTTTTTT. The encoded protein is CASRPGTVGGELFF.

The chain couples TRBV28 to TRBJ2-3, with D unresolved. The V and J ends lost 6 bases and 2 bases respectively, with 9 bases between them. CDR1 is MDHEN and CDR2 is SYDVKM in the germline V gene. The CDR3 length is 13 residues. As DNA, the CDR3 is TGTGCCAGCAGAAAACAAGTCACAGATACGCAGTATTTT. It yields the protein CASRKQVTDTQYF.

The chain has TRBV5-8 and TRBJ1-5, with D hard to call. The length of the CDR3 is 16 residues. Trimming took 5 bases from V and 3 from J, leaving 18 bases between them. The germline CDR1 and CDR2 sequences are SGHTS and YDEGEE. CDR3 sequence reads: CASSSALLRVNQPQHF. Written as DNA, the CDR3 is TGTGCCAGCAGTTCGGCGCTGCTCCGGGTCAATCAGCCCCAGCATTTT. Complete variable domain (other parts from reference TRBV5-8 and TRBJ1-5): EAGVTQSPTHLIKTRGQQATLRCSPISGHTSVYWYQQALGLGLQFLLWYDEGEERNRGNFPPRFSGRQFPNYSSELNVNALELEDSALYLCASSSALLRVNQPQHFGDGTRLSIL.